What follows are 10 T cell receptor beta chains derived from one specimen sequenced in a study of monozygotic twins with inflammatory bowel disease. TCRdb reworked the 5' RACE reads into one entry per CDR3 protein, no DNA. The sample has around 380,000 distinct CDR3 sequences. The material sequenced was blood. These receptors originate from a human donor with ulcerative colitis or Crohn's disease, or a healthy co-twin of an affected twin (not recorded which).

The chain recombines TRBV28 with TRBJ1-5; TCRdb calls TRBD1, which cannot be checked without DNA. The CDR3 is 17 amino acids. Germline V gene lookup returns CDR1 MDHEN and CDR2 SYDVKM. The CDR3 spells CASSLLSGQGRNQPQHF.

The chain uses TRBV5-4 and TRBJ2-1; TCRdb gives TRBD2 as the D gene, but with no DNA this cannot be confirmed. Per germline, CDR1 SGHNT and CDR2 YYREEE (reference sequence). This CDR3 is built from 15 residues. CDR3 sequence: CASSLTSGLADEQFF.

The genes are TRBV29-1 and TRBJ2-7; TCRdb gives TRBD2 as the D gene, but with no DNA this cannot be confirmed. The CDR3 is made up of 13 amino acids. Per the germline V gene, CDR1 is SQVTM and CDR2 is ANQGSEA. CDR3 residues: CSVGGLPHAEQYF.

The V and J genes are TRBV5-1 and TRBJ1-2. Germline V gene data show CDR1 as SGHRS and CDR2 as YFSETQ. CDR3 length: 13 residues. CDR3 sequence: CASSLGREYGYTF.

The V call is TRBV3-1, the J call TRBJ1-5; the D call from TCRdb, TRBD1, cannot be confirmed without DNA. The germline V gene encodes CDR1 LGHDT and CDR2 YNNKEL (reference sequence). This CDR3 is 17 amino acids long. CDR3 in amino acids: CASSQELGQAGNQPQHF.

This chain links TRBV6-2 or TRBV6-3 with TRBJ2-4; TCRdb indicates TRBD1, and absent DNA this call remains unverified. Germline CDR1 reads MNHEY; CDR2 reads SVGEGT. The CDR3 covers 13 residues. CDR3: CASENPGKNIQYF.

The V and J genes are TRBV12-3 or TRBV12-4 and TRBJ2-3; absent DNA, TCRdb's TRBD2 call cannot be checked. The CDR3 length is 18 residues. The CDR3 here is CASSLPTSGRMDTDTQYF.

The chain links TRBV3-1 to TRBJ2-1; TCRdb picks TRBD2, but there is no DNA to check that call. Germline V lookup: CDR1 LGHDT, CDR2 YNNKEL (reference sequence). The CDR3 length is 15 residues. CDR3 sequence: CASSQDFGGGLEQFF.

The chain uses TRBV30 and TRBJ2-7; the D call of TRBD1 rests on TCRdb alone, since no DNA is present to check it. Germline V gives CDR1 GTSNPN, CDR2 SVGIG (reference sequence). The CDR3 spans 14 residues. This chain's CDR3 is CAWTRQGQGIRVHF.

The rearrangement joins TRBV9 to TRBJ2-2; without DNA, the TCRdb call of TRBD2 cannot be checked. The CDR3 extends over 16 amino acids. Germline V gene lookup returns CDR1 SGDLS and CDR2 YYNGEE. CDR3 sequence: CASSVDGTTNTGELFF.